The 13 T cell receptor beta chains below come from one sample, sequenced in a study of human T cells and chemical hapten exposure. The time point is: pre-sensitization, week 0. Documented treatment: therapeutic diphenylcyclopropenone sensitization with weekly scalp DPC. TCRdb re-called the RACE reads with MiXCR, one entry per CDR3 protein. The sample shows about 110,000 distinct CDR3 sequences, 9.5% to 15% of them seen only once. Here the sequenced sample was whole blood, taken in connection with sensitization to the hapten diphenylcyclopropenone (DPC). The receptors come from a woman aged 45-60 years with alopecia areata. Some clones in this sample may be carry-over from other donors' samples.

The chain combines TRBV5-4 with TRBJ1-4; unclear D gene. The germline V gene has CDR1 SGHNT and CDR2 YYREEE (reference sequence). The CDR3 covers 14 residues. The V end lost 1 base, the J end lost 7 bases, and 11 bases lay between the germline ends. The CDR3 DNA reads TGTGCCAGCAGCTTGAGTGAGAAGAGTGAAAAACTGTTTTTT. Translation: CASSLSEKSEKLFF.

This clonotype was observed at least ten times. The CDR3 loop is CASTPTSGPSSYNEQFF. CDR3 sequence (DNA): TGCGCCAGCACCCCGACTAGCGGGCCGAGCTCCTACAATGAGCAGTTCTTC. The rearrangement uses TRBV5-1 and TRBJ2-1; 10 bases match TRBD2. The CDR3 spans 17 residues. Germline V gene lookup returns CDR1 SGHRS and CDR2 YFSETQ. V lost 6 bases, J lost 0 bases, and 9 bases stayed unmatched. Complete variable domain (other parts from reference TRBV5-1 and TRBJ2-1): KAGVTQTPRYLIKTRGQQVTLSCSPISGHRSVSWYQQTPGQGLQFLFEYFSETQRNKGNFPGRFSGRQFSNSRSEMNVSTLELGDSALYLCASTPTSGPSSYNEQFFGPGTRLTVL.

The gene calls are TRBV9 and TRBJ2-7, with D maybe TRBD2 (5 bases). This CDR3 has 14 amino acids. V was pared by 0 bases and J by 2 bases, with 9 bases between. The V gene's germline CDR1 is SGDLS and CDR2 YYNGEE. The CDR3 protein is CASSVGGSPYEQYF. The CDR3 DNA follows: TGTGCCAGCAGCGTAGGAGGGTCCCCCTACGAGCAGTACTTC.

This chain joins TRBV6-1 and TRBJ2-3; D remains ambiguous. Trimming stripped 1 base from V and 0 bases from J, with 8 bases between. CDR3 size: 15 residues. The germline gives CDR1 MNHNS, CDR2 SASEGT. The CDR3 DNA is TGTGCCAGCAGTGAAGTGGCTTCTAGCACAGATACGCAGTATTTT. Translating gives CASSEVASSTDTQYF.

The chain carries TRBV20-1 and TRBJ2-1, with 9 bases lining up with TRBD2. V shed 6 bases, J shed 7 bases, and the junction held 10 bases outside the gene matches. The CDR3 length is 14 residues. CDR1 is DFQATT, CDR2 SNEGSKA, per germline (reference sequence). As DNA, the CDR3 is TGCAGTGCGCCCCCCGGACTAGCGAGAAATGAGCAGTTCTTC. Translated: CSAPPGLARNEQFF.

This clonotype was seen a few times. The chain links TRBV28 to TRBJ1-5, with 8 positions matching TRBD1. This CDR3 is built from 16 residues. CDR1 MDHEN and CDR2 SYDVKM come from the germline V gene. J lost 6 bases, V lost 3 bases, and 10 bases had no gene match. CDR3 sequence reads: CASSFPGQGVIQPQHF. CDR3 nucleotides: TGTGCCAGCAGTTTCCCTGGACAGGGTGTAATTCAGCCCCAGCATTTT.

This clonotype showed up just a few times. This chain links TRBV29-1 with TRBJ2-1; 8 bases line up with TRBD1. Germline V gene lookup returns CDR1 SQVTM and CDR2 ANQGSEA. CDR3 length equals 14 residues. V lost 5 bases and J lost 5; bases outside the gene matches: 8. The chain's CDR3 is CSVQEQGAHNEQFF. The CDR3 DNA reads as TGCAGCGTTCAGGAGCAGGGGGCGCACAATGAGCAGTTCTTC.

The sample holds many counts of this clonotype. The chain is built from TRBV12-3 or TRBV12-4 and TRBJ2-2, with D unclear. With 6 bases removed from V and 3 bases from J, the gap between germline ends came to 2 bases. The CDR3 is 11 amino acids. The CDR3, as DNA: TGTGCCAGCAGGGACACCGGGGAGCTGTTTTTT. Its protein product is CASRDTGELFF.

The chain joins TRBV28 to TRBJ2-3; either TRBD1 or TRBD2 may fit D (5 bases each). V was pared by 3 bases and J by 1 base, with 11 bases between. Germline values: CDR1 MDHEN, CDR2 SYDVKM. The CDR3 is 15 amino acids. The CDR3 DNA reads as TGTGCCAGCAGTTTGGCAGGGACCGGCACAGATACGCAGTATTTT. Translating gives CASSLAGTGTDTQYF.

Only a few counts were recorded for this clonotype. V gene TRBV20-1 combines with J gene TRBJ2-2; 7 bases align to TRBD1. Losses at the gene ends were 5 bases for V and 5 bases for J; bases not matched to a gene: 2. The CDR3 loop spans 12 amino acids. CDR1 and CDR2 from the germline V gene are DFQATT and SNEGSKA (reference sequence). CDR3 loop: CSAPQGTGELFF. Here the CDR3 DNA reads TGCAGTGCTCCACAGGGGACCGGGGAGCTGTTTTTT.

The V gene is TRBV5-1, the J gene TRBJ2-2; TRBD2 matches at 12 bases. The CDR3 is 16 residues long. V shed 5 bases, J shed 3 bases, and the junction held 5 bases outside the gene matches. From germline, CDR1 is SGHRS and CDR2 YFSETQ. This CDR3 is CASRRLAGVDTGELFF. DNA for the CDR3: TGCGCCAGCAGAAGACTAGCGGGAGTAGACACCGGGGAGCTGTTTTTT. Looking up the rest from reference TRBV5-1 and TRBJ2-2 gives the full variable domain: KAGVTQTPRYLIKTRGQQVTLSCSPISGHRSVSWYQQTPGQGLQFLFEYFSETQRNKGNFPGRFSGRQFSNSRSEMNVSTLELGDSALYLCASRRLAGVDTGELFFGEGSRLTVL.

This sequence joins TRBV29-1 and TRBJ2-5; D gene unclear. Germline CDR1 SQVTM, CDR2 ANQGSEA. Trimming stripped 4 bases from V and 4 bases from J, with 4 bases between. This CDR3 region has 10 residues. This CDR3 is CSVAPETQYF. CDR3 DNA sequence: TGCAGCGTTGCACCAGAGACCCAGTACTTC.

The rearrangement joins TRBV6-5 to TRBJ2-7; TRBD1 aligns across 7 bases. The V gene's germline CDR1 is MNHEY and CDR2 SVGAGI. The CDR3 consists of 16 residues. The V gene end was trimmed by 3 bases and the J gene end by 2 bases; junction bases not matched to a gene: 10. CDR3 amino acids: CASSYRAGGLPYEQYF. CDR3 sequence (DNA): TGTGCCAGCAGTTATCGGGCAGGGGGTCTCCCCTACGAGCAGTACTTC.